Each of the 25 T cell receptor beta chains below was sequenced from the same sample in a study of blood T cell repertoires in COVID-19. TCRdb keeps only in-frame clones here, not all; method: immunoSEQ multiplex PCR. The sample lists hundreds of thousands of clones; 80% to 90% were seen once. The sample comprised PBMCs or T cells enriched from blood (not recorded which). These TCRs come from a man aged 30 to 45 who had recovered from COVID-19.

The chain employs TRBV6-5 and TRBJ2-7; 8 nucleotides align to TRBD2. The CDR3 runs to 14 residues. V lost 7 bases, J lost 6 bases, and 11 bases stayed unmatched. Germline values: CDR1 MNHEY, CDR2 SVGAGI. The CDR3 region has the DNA TGTGCCAGCACCCTGGAGCGGGGGATAGGCGAGCAGTACTTC. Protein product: CASTLERGIGEQYF.

CDR3 sequence reads: CSVEVTGVGEKLFF. The CDR3 coding sequence is TGCAGCGTTGAAGTGACAGGCGTCGGCGAAAAACTGTTTTTT. The chain links TRBV29-1 to TRBJ1-4, with a weak D call TRBD1 (6 bases). The CDR3 runs to 14 residues. The V end lost 1 base, the J end lost 8 bases, and 14 bases lay between the germline ends. Looked up from germline, CDR1 is SQVTM and CDR2 is ANQGSEA.

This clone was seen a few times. The CDR3: CASSQTYNYGYTF. DNA of the CDR3: TGTGCCAGCAGCCAGACTTATAACTATGGCTACACCTTC. This chain connects TRBV3-1 (or the pseudogene TRBV3-2) to TRBJ1-2, with D unresolved. The germline V gene encodes CDR1 LGHDT and CDR2 YNNKEL (reference sequence). Deletions cut 3 bases from V and 1 base from J, with 6 bases between. The CDR3 consists of 13 residues.

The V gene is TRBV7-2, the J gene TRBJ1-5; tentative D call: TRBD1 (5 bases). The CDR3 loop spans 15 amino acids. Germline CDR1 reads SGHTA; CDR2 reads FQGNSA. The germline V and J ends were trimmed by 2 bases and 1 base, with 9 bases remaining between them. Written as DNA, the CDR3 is TGTGCCAGCAGCTTATCGGGGGAGAGCAATCAGCCCCAGCATTTT. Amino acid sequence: CASSLSGESNQPQHF.

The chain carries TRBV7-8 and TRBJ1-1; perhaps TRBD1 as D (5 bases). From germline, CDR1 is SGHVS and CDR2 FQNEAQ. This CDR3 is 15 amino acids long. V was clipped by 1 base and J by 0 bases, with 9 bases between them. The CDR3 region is CASSLVWGLNTEAFF. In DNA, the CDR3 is TGTGCCAGCAGCTTAGTCTGGGGCTTGAACACTGAAGCTTTCTTT.

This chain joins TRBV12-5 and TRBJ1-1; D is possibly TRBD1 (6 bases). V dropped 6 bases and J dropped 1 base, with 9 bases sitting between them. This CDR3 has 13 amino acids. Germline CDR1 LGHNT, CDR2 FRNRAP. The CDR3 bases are TGTGCTAGTGGCCTACAGGGGAACACTGAAGCTTTCTTT. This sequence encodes CASGLQGNTEAFF.

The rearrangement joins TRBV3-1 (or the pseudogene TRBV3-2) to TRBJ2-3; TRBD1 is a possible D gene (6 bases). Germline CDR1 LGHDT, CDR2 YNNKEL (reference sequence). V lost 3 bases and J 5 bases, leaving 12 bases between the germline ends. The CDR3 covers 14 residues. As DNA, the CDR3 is TGTGCCAGCAGCCAGACGTCAGGGGTAGATACGCAGTATTTT. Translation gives CASSQTSGVDTQYF.

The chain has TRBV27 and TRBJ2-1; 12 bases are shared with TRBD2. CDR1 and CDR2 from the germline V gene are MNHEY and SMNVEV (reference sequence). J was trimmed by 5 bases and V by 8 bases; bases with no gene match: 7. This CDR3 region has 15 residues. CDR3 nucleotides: TGTGCCAGCTCAAGACTAGCGGGAGTGAACAATGAGCAGTTCTTC. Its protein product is CASSRLAGVNNEQFF.

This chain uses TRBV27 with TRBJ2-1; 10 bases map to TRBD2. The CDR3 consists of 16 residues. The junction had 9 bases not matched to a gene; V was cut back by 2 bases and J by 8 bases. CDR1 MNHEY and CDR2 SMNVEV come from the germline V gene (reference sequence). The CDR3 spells CASSLRPTSGIDEQFF. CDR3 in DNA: TGTGCCAGCAGTTTACGCCCTACTAGCGGGATCGATGAGCAGTTCTTC.

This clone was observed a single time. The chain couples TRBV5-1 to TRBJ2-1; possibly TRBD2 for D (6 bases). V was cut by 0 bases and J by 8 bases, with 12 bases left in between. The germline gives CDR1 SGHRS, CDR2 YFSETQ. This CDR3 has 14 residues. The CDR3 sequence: CASSLGWGGDEQFF. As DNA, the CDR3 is TGCGCCAGCAGCTTGGGGTGGGGAGGCGATGAGCAGTTCTTC.

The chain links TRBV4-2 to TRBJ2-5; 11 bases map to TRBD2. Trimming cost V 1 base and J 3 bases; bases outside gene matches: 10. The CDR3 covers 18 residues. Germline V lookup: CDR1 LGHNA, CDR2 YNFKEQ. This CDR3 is CASSQVGGVGLAEETQYF. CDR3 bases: TGTGCCAGCAGCCAAGTTGGAGGCGTGGGACTAGCGGAAGAGACCCAGTACTTC.

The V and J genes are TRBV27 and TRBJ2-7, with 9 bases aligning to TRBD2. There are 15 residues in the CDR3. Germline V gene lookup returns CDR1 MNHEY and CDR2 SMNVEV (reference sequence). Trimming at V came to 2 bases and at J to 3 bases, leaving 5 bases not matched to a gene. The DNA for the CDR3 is TGTGCCAGCAGTTTAGGGGGGACTAGCAGCTACGAGCAGTACTTC. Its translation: CASSLGGTSSYEQYF.

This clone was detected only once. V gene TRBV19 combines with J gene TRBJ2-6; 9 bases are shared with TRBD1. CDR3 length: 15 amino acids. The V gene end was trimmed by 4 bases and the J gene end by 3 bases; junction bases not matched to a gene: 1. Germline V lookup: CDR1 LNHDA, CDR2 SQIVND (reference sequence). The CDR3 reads CASSTTGGGANVLTF. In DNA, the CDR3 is TGTGCCAGTAGTACGACAGGGGGTGGGGCCAACGTCCTGACTTTC.

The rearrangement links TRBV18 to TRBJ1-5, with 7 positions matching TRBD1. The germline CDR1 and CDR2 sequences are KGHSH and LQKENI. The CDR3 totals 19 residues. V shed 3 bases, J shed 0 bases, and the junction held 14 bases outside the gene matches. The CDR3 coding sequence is TGTGCCAGCTCACCGTCAGGGACAGAGCTTCCTTATAGCAATCAGCCCCAGCATTTT. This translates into CASSPSGTELPYSNQPQHF.

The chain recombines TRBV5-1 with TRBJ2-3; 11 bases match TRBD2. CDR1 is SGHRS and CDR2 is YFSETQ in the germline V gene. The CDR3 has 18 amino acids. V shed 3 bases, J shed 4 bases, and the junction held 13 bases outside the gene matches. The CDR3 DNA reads TGCGCCAGCAGCTGGACTAGCGGGTCTCCCTCGGGGGCAGATACGCAGTATTTT. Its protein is CASSWTSGSPSGADTQYF.

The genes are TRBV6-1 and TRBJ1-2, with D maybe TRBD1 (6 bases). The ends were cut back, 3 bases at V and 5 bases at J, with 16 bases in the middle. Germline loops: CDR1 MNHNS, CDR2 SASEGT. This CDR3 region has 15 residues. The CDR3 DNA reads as TGTGCCAGCAGTGAGCCAGGGGCTAGGTGGTATGGCTACACCTTC. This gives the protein CASSEPGARWYGYTF.

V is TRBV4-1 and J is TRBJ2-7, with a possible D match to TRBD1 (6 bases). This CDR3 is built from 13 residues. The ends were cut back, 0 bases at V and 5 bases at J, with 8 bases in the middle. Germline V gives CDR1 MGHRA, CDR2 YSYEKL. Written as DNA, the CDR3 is TGCGCCAGCAGCCAAGACAGGGGAGACGAGCAGTACTTC. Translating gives CASSQDRGDEQYF.

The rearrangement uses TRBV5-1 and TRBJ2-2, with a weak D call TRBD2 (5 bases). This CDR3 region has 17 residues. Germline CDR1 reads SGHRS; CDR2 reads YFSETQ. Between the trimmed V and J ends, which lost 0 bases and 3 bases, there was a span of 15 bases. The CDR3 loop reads CASSLASWSGDTGELFF. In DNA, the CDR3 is TGCGCCAGCAGCTTGGCCAGTTGGTCCGGGGACACCGGGGAGCTGTTTTTT.

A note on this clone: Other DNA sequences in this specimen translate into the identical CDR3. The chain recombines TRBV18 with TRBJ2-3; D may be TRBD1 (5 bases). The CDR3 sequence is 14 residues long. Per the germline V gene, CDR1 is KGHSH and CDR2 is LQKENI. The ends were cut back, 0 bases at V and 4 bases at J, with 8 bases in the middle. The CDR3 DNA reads TGTGCCAGCTCACCACCGGCAGGGCCAGATACGCAGTATTTT. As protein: CASSPPAGPDTQYF.

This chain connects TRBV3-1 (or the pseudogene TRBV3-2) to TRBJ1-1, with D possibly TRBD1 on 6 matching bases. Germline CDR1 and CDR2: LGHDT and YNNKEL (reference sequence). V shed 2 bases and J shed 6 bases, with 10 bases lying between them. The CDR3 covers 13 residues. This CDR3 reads CASSQIQGAEAFF. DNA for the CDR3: TGTGCCAGCAGCCAAATACAGGGTGCTGAAGCTTTCTTT.

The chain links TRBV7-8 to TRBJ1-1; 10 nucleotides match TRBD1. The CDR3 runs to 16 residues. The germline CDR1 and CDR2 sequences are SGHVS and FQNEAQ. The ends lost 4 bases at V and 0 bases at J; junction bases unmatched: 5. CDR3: CASSSRQGAMNTEAFF. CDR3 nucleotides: TGTGCCAGCAGCTCGAGACAGGGGGCTATGAACACTGAAGCTTTCTTT.

The CDR3: CAWSVQGSLYNEQFF. The CDR3 nucleotides are TGTGCCTGGAGTGTACAGGGCAGCCTATACAATGAGCAGTTCTTC. V usage is TRBV30 and J usage is TRBJ2-1; tentatively, D is TRBD1 (6 bases). V was shortened by 0 bases and J by 4 bases, with 13 bases between the two germline ends. Germline CDR1 is GTSNPN and CDR2 is SVGIG (reference sequence). The CDR3 is 15 residues long.

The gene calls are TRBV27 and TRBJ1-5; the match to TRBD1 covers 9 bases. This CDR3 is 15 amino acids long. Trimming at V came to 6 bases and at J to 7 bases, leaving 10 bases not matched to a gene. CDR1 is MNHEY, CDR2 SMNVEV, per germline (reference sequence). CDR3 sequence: CASSPSGQGRQPQHF. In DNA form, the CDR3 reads TGTGCCAGCAGCCCCTCCGGACAGGGGAGGCAGCCCCAGCATTTT.

The CDR3 bases are TGTGCCAGCAGGGGACAGGTCCAAGAGACCCAGTACTTC. Its protein is CASRGQVQETQYF. The chain uses TRBV28 and TRBJ2-5; 8 bases match TRBD1. The CDR3 sequence is 13 residues long. Germline CDR1 is MDHEN and CDR2 is SYDVKM. Losses at the gene ends were 6 bases for V and 1 base for J; bases not matched to a gene: 1. Filled out from reference TRBV28 and TRBJ2-5, the complete variable domain reads DVKVTQSSRYLVKRTGEKVFLECVQDMDHENMFWYRQDPGLGLRLIYFSYDVKMKEKGDIPEGYSVSREKKERFSLILESASTNQTSMYLCASRGQVQETQYFGPGTRLLVL.

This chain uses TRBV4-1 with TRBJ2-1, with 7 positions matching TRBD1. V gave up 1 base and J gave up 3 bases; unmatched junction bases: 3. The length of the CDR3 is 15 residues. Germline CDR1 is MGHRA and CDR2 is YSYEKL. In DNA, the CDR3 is TGCGCCAGCAGCCAAGGGGCAGGGGGCTACAATGAGCAGTTCTTC. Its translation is CASSQGAGGYNEQFF.